This TCR beta chain was identified during a study of HIV-infected patients and healthy controls. Germline V gene lookup returns CDR1 SGHTA and CDR2 FQGTGA. V lost 7 bases to trimming and J lost 8 bases, with 12 bases between them. This CDR3 spans 12 amino acids. This clonotype was counted a single time. MiXCR was run by TCRdb on the 5' RACE reads, yielding one entry per CDR3 protein. The data contain around 62,000 distinct CDR3 sequences, about a fifth of them singletons. Material: CD4+ T cells from blood. The origin of this receptor is a human donor in good health. This chain joins TRBV7-3 and TRBJ2-1, with a tentative D call TRBD2 (6 bases). For the CDR3, the DNA is TGTGCCAGCAAGGGCGGAGGGGATGAGCAGTTCTTC. Residues: CASKGGGDEQFF.